This TCR beta chain was identified in a study of PD-L1 blockade in urothelial cancer. Samples spanned pretreatment and treatment, with 1 to 8 time points per patient. V shed 7 bases and J 0 bases; nucleotides not matched to a gene: 12. Germline assignment: CDR1 LNHDA and CDR2 SQIVND (reference sequence). CDR3 size: 16 residues. The assay was immunoSEQ multiplex PCR, and TCRdb's table has in-frame clones only and misses some. The top ten hold about 2.2% of the sample, which has approximately 100,000 clones, roughly 84% seen once. The chain carries TRBV19 and TRBJ2-7, with 7 bases fitting TRBD2. This sequence originates from a man between 45 and 60 years old with urothelial cancer. Sample: PBMCs, taken around atezolizumab (anti-PD-L1) treatment. The CDR3 bases are TGTGCCAGTACTCCGTCGGCGGGAGTAAGCTCCTACGAGCAGTACTTC. This codes for CASTPSAGVSSYEQYF. The complete variable domain, with remaining parts taken from reference TRBV19 and TRBJ2-7, reads DGGITQSPKYLFRKEGQNVTLSCEQNLNHDAMYWYRQDPGQGLRLIYYSQIVNDFQKGDIAEGYSVSREKKESFPLTVTSAQKNPTAFYLCASTPSAGVSSYEQYFGPGTRLTVT.